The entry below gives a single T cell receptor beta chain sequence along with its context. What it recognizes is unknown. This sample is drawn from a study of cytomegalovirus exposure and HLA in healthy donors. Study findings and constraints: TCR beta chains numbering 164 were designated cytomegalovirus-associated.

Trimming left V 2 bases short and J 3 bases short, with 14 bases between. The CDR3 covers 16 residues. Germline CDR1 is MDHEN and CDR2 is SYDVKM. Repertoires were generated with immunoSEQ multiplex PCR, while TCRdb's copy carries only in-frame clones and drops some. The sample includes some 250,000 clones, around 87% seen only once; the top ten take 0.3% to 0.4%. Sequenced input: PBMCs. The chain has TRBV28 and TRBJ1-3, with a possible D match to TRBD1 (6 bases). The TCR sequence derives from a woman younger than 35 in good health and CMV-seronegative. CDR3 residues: CASSLQGKMYGNTIYF. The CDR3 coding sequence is TGTGCCAGCAGTTTACAGGGGAAGATGTATGGAAACACCATATATTTT.